The next 24 T cell receptor beta chains were all read from a single sample in a study of T cells in Graves' hyperthyroidism and ophthalmopathy. RNA transcripts were the template for amplifying TCR beta CDR3 regions. HTBI primers were the set used in a first-round RT-PCR of the TCR CDR3. TCRdb independently ran MiXCR on the multiplex PCR reads; one entry per CDR3 protein. The sample carries 500,000 to 600,000 distinct CDR3 sequences, 46% recorded once. The sequenced material came from peripheral blood or thyroid tissue (not recorded which). The receptors originated from an adult woman with Graves' disease, either hyperthyroidism or ophthalmopathy (not recorded which).

This clonotype showed up many times. This chain's CDR3 is CASSPRVNQPQHF. The CDR3 nucleotides read TGTGCCAGCAGTCCCAGGGTAAATCAGCCCCAGCATTTT. The chain joins TRBV12-3 or TRBV12-4 to TRBJ1-5, with D possibly TRBD1 on 5 matching bases. The V end lost 5 bases, the J end lost 4 bases, and 9 bases lay between the germline ends. This CDR3 contains 13 residues.

This clonotype was counted only a few times. The rearrangement uses TRBV29-1 and TRBJ2-5; D gene uncertain. This CDR3 spans 12 amino acids. The germline V gene has CDR1 SQVTM and CDR2 ANQGSEA. With 1 base removed from V and 5 bases from J, the gap between germline ends came to 8 bases. The CDR3: CSVEGDRETQYF. The DNA for the CDR3 is TGCAGCGTTGAAGGGGATCGGGAGACCCAGTACTTC.

This clonotype was found a few times. V gene TRBV2 combines with J gene TRBJ1-1; 12 bases are a match to TRBD1. Germline assignment: CDR1 SNHLY and CDR2 FYNNEI. The CDR3 sequence is 16 residues long. J lost 6 bases, V lost 0 bases, and 5 bases had no gene match. CDR3 coding DNA: TGTGCCAGCAGTGAAGCGCTTGGGACAGGGGGCGCTGAAGCTTTCTTT. It is translated as CASSEALGTGGAEAFF.

The chain uses TRBV10-3 and TRBJ2-7; 7 nucleotides match TRBD2. V gave up 2 bases and J gave up 10 bases; unmatched junction bases: 8. The length of the CDR3 is 13 residues. Per germline, CDR1 ENHRY and CDR2 SYGVKD. CDR3 sequence: CAISERGGRDQYF. CDR3 sequence (DNA): TGTGCCATCAGTGAGAGGGGAGGGAGGGATCAGTACTTC.

This clonotype was seen at least ten times. V usage is TRBV7-2 and J usage is TRBJ1-3; D is uncertain. The CDR3 has 16 amino acids. Trimming took 3 bases from V and 0 from J, leaving 12 bases between them. Germline V gene sequence: CDR1 SGHTA, CDR2 FQGNSA. This CDR3 reads CASSFTAKVSGNTIYF. CDR3 bases: TGTGCCAGCAGCTTCACAGCAAAGGTCTCTGGAAACACCATATATTTT.

The gene calls are TRBV2 and TRBJ2-2; 8 nucleotides align to TRBD1. The CDR3 extends over 14 amino acids. Trimming cost V 6 bases and J 5 bases; bases outside gene matches: 5. CDR1 is SNHLY, CDR2 FYNNEI, per germline. The CDR3 region is CASSKNRGTGELFF. The CDR3 DNA reads TGTGCCAGCAGCAAAAACAGGGGGACCGGGGAGCTGTTTTTT.

This clonotype has a count of ten or more. The V call is TRBV5-6, the J call TRBJ1-1; D remains ambiguous. This CDR3 is built from 15 residues. The germline CDR1 and CDR2 sequences are SGHDT and YYEEEE. V lost 2 bases to trimming and J lost 1 base, with 12 bases between them. This chain's CDR3 is CASSLQQYTNTEAFF. CDR3 nucleotides: TGTGCCAGCAGCTTACAACAGTATACGAACACTGAAGCTTTCTTT.

The genes are TRBV20-1 and TRBJ1-5; no firm D call. This CDR3 contains 15 residues. The V gene's germline CDR1 is DFQATT and CDR2 SNEGSKA (reference sequence). Trimming removed 3 bases from V and 0 bases from J, with 12 bases in between. The CDR3 reads CSASAGEVSNQPQHF. In DNA form, the CDR3 reads TGCAGTGCTAGTGCCGGGGAGGTTAGCAATCAGCCCCAGCATTTT.

This clonotype was seen a few times. The chain combines TRBV18 with TRBJ1-2, with 7 bases identical to TRBD1. The V gene end was trimmed by 6 bases and the J gene end by 4 bases; junction bases not matched to a gene: 14. The CDR3 loop spans 16 amino acids. Germline assignment: CDR1 KGHSH and CDR2 LQKENI. The CDR3 sequence: CASSPGQATSSYGYTF. Written as DNA, the CDR3 is TGTGCCAGCTCTCCCGGACAGGCGACATCGTCCTATGGCTACACCTTC.

V and J are TRBV5-6 and TRBJ1-1, with D tentatively TRBD1 (6 bases). CDR3 length: 13 amino acids. V lost 7 bases to trimming and J lost 5 bases, with 15 bases between them. Germline-derived CDR1 and CDR2 are SGHDT and YYEEEE. CDR3 sequence reads: CASGDNAETEAFF. The CDR3 DNA reads as TGTGCCAGCGGGGACAACGCGGAGACTGAAGCTTTCTTT.

V and J are TRBV5-1 and TRBJ2-7; TRBD2 aligns across 7 bases. The CDR3 runs 14 residues. The germline V gene has CDR1 SGHRS and CDR2 YFSETQ. The ends lost 2 bases at V and 5 bases at J; junction bases unmatched: 7. This chain's CDR3 is CASSLAGFVHEQYF. The CDR3 bases are TGCGCCAGCAGCTTAGCGGGGTTTGTCCACGAGCAGTACTTC.

The V and J genes are TRBV20-1 and TRBJ1-1, with TRBD1 identical over 7 bases. The CDR3 has 12 amino acids. The V segment lost 8 bases and the J segment 1 base; nucleotides outside the gene matches: 4. The V gene's germline CDR1 is DFQATT and CDR2 SNEGSKA (reference sequence). CDR3 sequence: CSIWTGNTEAFF. CDR3 nucleotides: TGCAGTATTTGGACAGGGAACACTGAAGCTTTCTTT.

This clonotype was seen ten or more times. V and J are TRBV20-1 and TRBJ1-1; no clear D gene. The CDR3 has 12 residues. Deletions cut 0 bases from V and 6 bases from J, with 8 bases between. Germline V gene sequence: CDR1 DFQATT, CDR2 SNEGSKA (reference sequence). The CDR3 spells CSAREGAAEAFF. Here the CDR3 DNA reads TGCAGTGCTAGAGAGGGCGCGGCTGAAGCTTTCTTT.

The genes are TRBV15 and TRBJ2-7; 11 bases match TRBD2. Germline loops: CDR1 LNHNV, CDR2 YYDKDF (reference sequence). The CDR3 spans 17 residues. The J segment lost 3 bases and the V segment lost 3 bases, leaving 10 bases of the junction unmatched. The CDR3 nucleotides are TGTGCCACCAGCAGCTACTCTAGCGGGAGGACTTACTACGAGCAGTACTTC. This translates into CATSSYSSGRTYYEQYF.

This clonotype was counted many times. V gene TRBV7-9 combines with J gene TRBJ2-7; no clear D gene. The CDR3 loop spans 11 amino acids. V lost 5 bases to trimming and J lost 4 bases, with 6 bases between them. CDR1 and CDR2 (germline): SEHNR, FQNEAQ (reference sequence). The CDR3 DNA reads as TGTGCCAGCAGCGTACAGTACGAGCAGTACTTC. Encoded protein: CASSVQYEQYF.

The gene calls are TRBV7-9 and TRBJ2-3; 7 bases fit TRBD1. Germline lookup yields CDR1 SEHNR and CDR2 FQNEAQ (reference sequence). This CDR3 has 17 amino acids. After removal of 5 bases from V and 2 bases from J, the junction contained 13 bases not matched to a gene. DNA of the CDR3: TGTGCCAGCAGCCCTAGGACGACAGGGCTTTCCACAGATACGCAGTATTTT. Protein sequence: CASSPRTTGLSTDTQYF.

This chain connects TRBV7-2 to TRBJ2-5; perhaps TRBD1 as D (6 bases). The J call may be in error: the DNA end matches TRBJ2-7 better. CDR3 length: 14 residues. CDR1 is SGHTA and CDR2 is FQGNSA in the germline V gene. The CDR3 here is CASSPDWTASEQYF. In nucleotides, the CDR3 is TGTGCCAGCAGCCCAGATTGGACAGCTTCCGAGCAGTACTTC.

Here the CDR3 reads CSWIGGMNTEAFF. The CDR3 DNA reads as TGCAGCTGGATCGGAGGGATGAACACTGAAGCTTTCTTT. V and J are TRBV29-1 and TRBJ1-1; D gene unclear. Germline CDR1 is SQVTM and CDR2 is ANQGSEA. The CDR3 contains 13 residues. V was pared by 8 bases and J by 0 bases, with 13 bases between.

This clonotype was counted ten times or more. The chain links TRBV20-1 to TRBJ2-5, with 7 bases identical to TRBD2. There are 17 residues in the CDR3. V gave up 6 bases and J gave up 1 base; unmatched junction bases: 17. CDR1 is DFQATT, CDR2 SNEGSKA, per germline (reference sequence). In DNA form, the CDR3 reads TGCAGTGCCTACCGACTAGCCGACCCTCTGCCCCAAGAGACCCAGTACTTC. Protein sequence: CSAYRLADPLPQETQYF.

This clonotype was observed many times. The V gene is TRBV9, the J gene TRBJ1-1, with D hard to call. The CDR3 runs to 14 residues. V shed 0 bases and J shed 6 bases, with 12 bases lying between them. Germline CDR1 SGDLS, CDR2 YYNGEE. Here the CDR3 DNA reads TGTGCCAGCAGCGTAGAGCCGGGAGTGTCTGAAGCTTTCTTT. Translated, it gives CASSVEPGVSEAFF.

Ten or more counts support this clonotype. This sequence joins TRBV7-2 and TRBJ2-6; D is unclear. The CDR3 sequence is 15 residues long. In germline, CDR1 is SGHTA, CDR2 FQGNSA. Between the trimmed V and J ends, which lost 2 bases and 1 base, there was a span of 6 bases. The CDR3 coding sequence is TGTGCCAGCAGCTTACGGGTATCTGGGGCCAACGTCCTGACTTTC. It codes for CASSLRVSGANVLTF.

On this clonotype: The junction does not match germline at one end; this may be a read error. This chain uses TRBV9 with TRBJ2-6; D possibly corresponds to TRBD2 (6 bases). The CDR3 loop spans 12 amino acids. The germline V gene encodes CDR1 SGDLS and CDR2 YYNGEE. CDR3 sequence: CASSGGDNVLTF. CDR3 nucleotide sequence: TGTGCCAGCAGTGGAGGGGACAACGTCCTGACTTTC. The entire variable domain, with the rest obtained from reference TRBV9 and TRBJ2-6, is as follows: DSGVTQTPKHLITATGQRVTLRCSPRSGDLSVYWYQQSLDQGLQFLIQYYNGEERAKGNILERFSAQQFPDLHSELNLSSLELGDSALYFCASSGGDNVLTFGAGSRLTVL.

Of note for this clonotype: Germline and junction disagree at one end, which may indicate a read error. The V gene is TRBV7-9, the J gene TRBJ1-4; D is unresolved. This CDR3 is built from 15 residues. In germline, CDR1 is SEHNR, CDR2 FQNEAQ (reference sequence). The CDR3: CASSLVGRTNEKLFF. CDR3 sequence (DNA): TGTGCCAGCAGTTTAGTGGGTAGGACTAATGAAAAACTGTTTTTT.

This clonotype was counted at least ten times. The V gene is TRBV2, the J gene TRBJ2-7; D is undetermined. CDR1 and CDR2 (germline): SNHLY, FYNNEI. This CDR3 region has 11 residues. V lost 8 bases to trimming and J lost 4 bases, with 9 bases between them. In nucleotides, the CDR3 is TGTGCCAGCCACCGAATATACGAGCAGTACTTC. Its translation: CASHRIYEQYF.